Presented here are 9 T cell receptor beta chains from one specimen sequenced in a study of blood T cell repertoires in COVID-19. Some clones are missing from TCRdb's copy, which holds only in-frame ones; the method was immunoSEQ multiplex PCR. The table lists around 280,000 clones, around 91% of them singletons. Sequenced input: PBMCs or T cells enriched from blood (not recorded which). These receptors were taken from a woman aged 18-35 years with acute COVID-19.

This rearrangement joins TRBV24-1 to TRBJ2-1; weak D call: TRBD1 (6 bases). With 5 bases removed from V and 3 bases from J, the gap between germline ends came to 22 bases. Germline CDR1 and CDR2: KGHDR and SFDVKD. The length of the CDR3 is 18 residues. This chain's CDR3 is CATSARGPQGVGYNEQFF. In nucleotides, the CDR3 is TGTGCCACCAGTGCAAGGGGCCCACAGGGCGTAGGCTACAATGAGCAGTTCTTC.

V usage is TRBV10-3 and J usage is TRBJ2-7, with 9 bases that match TRBD2. Trimming removed 3 bases from V and 6 bases from J; junction bases left unmatched: 12. Germline lookup yields CDR1 ENHRY and CDR2 SYGVKD. The CDR3 length is 16 residues. The CDR3 spells CAISDPGLAGVGEQYF. The CDR3 DNA reads TGTGCCATCAGTGACCCTGGATTAGCGGGAGTGGGCGAGCAGTACTTC.

The chain carries TRBV28 and TRBJ2-7, with 7 positions matching TRBD1. CDR1 is MDHEN, CDR2 SYDVKM, per germline. This CDR3 is built from 14 residues. After removal of 4 bases from V and 4 bases from J, the junction contained 7 bases not matched to a gene. Here the CDR3 reads CASSYLQQGYEQYF. CDR3 nucleotides: TGTGCCAGCAGTTACCTACAACAGGGGTACGAGCAGTACTTC.

The chain joins TRBV3-1 (or the pseudogene TRBV3-2) to TRBJ1-6; the D gene is possibly TRBD1 (5 bases). Germline loops: CDR1 LGHDT, CDR2 YNNKEL (reference sequence). The V end was cut by 3 bases, the J end by 1 base, with 16 bases between. The CDR3 sequence is 18 residues long. CDR3 region: CASSHRIPGSSYNSPLHF. CDR3 in DNA: TGTGCCAGCAGCCACCGCATACCAGGGTCGTCCTATAATTCACCCCTCCACTTT.

The genes are TRBV29-1 and TRBJ2-7; 7 positions match TRBD1. The CDR3 is 13 residues long. V was clipped by 1 base and J by 3 bases; unmatched bases: 3. CDR1 and CDR2 (germline): SQVTM, ANQGSEA. The CDR3: CSVEGQGRYEQYF. The CDR3, as DNA: TGCAGCGTTGAAGGACAGGGCCGCTACGAGCAGTACTTC.

This clone has only one observation. V and J are TRBV14 and TRBJ2-2, with 7 bases fitting TRBD1. J lost 4 bases, V lost 5 bases, and 4 bases had no gene match. The V gene's germline CDR1 is SGHDN and CDR2 FVKESK. This CDR3 is built from 14 residues. CDR3 DNA sequence: TGTGCCAGCAGCTTACAGGGGATCACCGGGGAGCTGTTTTTT. Translation gives CASSLQGITGELFF.

This rearrangement joins TRBV10-1 to TRBJ2-5; tentative D call: TRBD2 (5 bases). This CDR3 is built from 11 residues. Germline CDR1 and CDR2: WNHNN and SYGVQD (reference sequence). The V end was cut by 3 bases, the J end by 7 bases, with 6 bases between. The CDR3 region has the DNA TGCGCCAGCAGTGATGAGGGGACCCAGTACTTC. Translated: CASSDEGTQYF.

This chain connects TRBV6-5 to TRBJ2-7, with 9 nucleotides matching TRBD2. The CDR3 runs 15 residues. The germline V gene encodes CDR1 MNHEY and CDR2 SVGAGI. The V segment lost 6 bases and the J segment 0 bases; nucleotides outside the gene matches: 6. The CDR3 nucleotides read TGTGCCAGCAGGCAAGCGGGAGGTACCTCCTACGAGCAGTACTTC. It yields the protein CASRQAGGTSYEQYF.

This sequence joins TRBV3-1 (or the pseudogene TRBV3-2) and TRBJ1-4, with a possible D match to TRBD1 (5 bases). CDR1 is LGHDT and CDR2 is YNNKEL in the germline V gene (reference sequence). Trimming took 1 base from V and 10 from J, leaving 19 bases between them. The CDR3 is 16 residues long. The CDR3 is CASSQGGALRSGKLFF. The CDR3 nucleotides are TGTGCCAGCAGCCAAGGTGGGGCGCTTCGATCCGGAAAACTGTTTTTT.